This TCR beta chain was profiled in a study of PD-1 blockade in mismatch repair-deficient tumors. Using immunoSEQ multiplex PCR, the repertoire was profiled, and TCRdb retains in-frame clones only, with some absent. Of about 63,000 clones detected, roughly 88% appear once; the ten largest clones hold approximately 14%. Mismatch repair deficiency was confirmed in all patients, by PCR or immunohistochemistry. Three pembrolizumab responders had their TCRs sequenced. The study's findings and limits: Rapid post-treatment expansion, then contraction, generally preceding radiologic response, marked tumor-resident clones.

In regard to this clone: Its target is not known.

V shed 2 bases, J shed 6 bases, and the junction held 8 bases outside the gene matches. The CDR3 consists of 16 residues. Germline lookup yields CDR1 MGHRA and CDR2 YSYEKL. The source material was peripheral blood, sampled 52 weeks after starting pembrolizumab. This chain connects TRBV4-1 to TRBJ2-1; 9 bases line up with TRBD2. The TCR comes from an adult with mismatch repair-deficient cancer. CDR3 in amino acids: CASSQFGTSRGNEQFF. The CDR3 DNA follows: TGCGCCAGCAGCCAATTCGGGACTAGCAGAGGCAATGAGCAGTTCTTC.